These 30 T cell receptor beta chains share one sample of origin, sequenced in a study of HIV-infected children after antiretroviral therapy interruption. Unique molecular identifiers were included in an RNA-based 3' RACE TCR library. TCRdb used MiXCR to reprocess the 3' RACE reads, holding one entry per CDR3 protein. Counted here are about 83,000 distinct CDR3 sequences, 6.9% occurring once; the ten biggest clones make up 0.85% to 1.2%. As for treatment: PENTA 11 planned treatment interruption arm or continuous ART arm. The sample consisted of CD45RA+ CD4+ T cells from PBMCs, pooled from several time points, taken from a donor given antiretroviral therapy, either interrupted or continuous. Described subset: naive CD4+ CD45RA+ CD45RO- T cells. Receptors originate from a pool of human donors with HIV.

In this sample, this clonotype turned up many times. The chain links TRBV27 to TRBJ1-2, with 8 bases lining up with TRBD1. V dropped 3 bases and J dropped 10; count of bases not matched to a gene: 10. CDR1 is MNHEY, CDR2 SMNVEV, per germline (reference sequence). This CDR3 region has 14 residues. CDR3 residues: CASSFQGAGDDYTF. Here the CDR3 DNA reads TGTGCCAGCAGTTTCCAGGGGGCCGGAGATGACTACACCTTC.

This clonotype was seen many times. The chain employs TRBV7-2 and TRBJ2-1; D is unclear. V lost 5 bases, J lost 4 bases, and 6 bases lay in between. The germline CDR1 and CDR2 sequences are SGHTA and FQGNSA. This CDR3 region has 12 residues. The CDR3 DNA sequence: TGTGCCAGCAGCGGGAATTACAATGAGCAGTTCTTC. Translation: CASSGNYNEQFF. Together with reference TRBV7-2 and TRBJ2-1, the CDR3 gives the full variable domain: GAGVSQSPSNKVTEKGKDVELRCDPISGHTALYWYRQSLGQGLEFLIYFQGNSAPDKSGLPSDRFSAERTGGSVSTLTIQRTQQEDSAVYLCASSGNYNEQFFGPGTRLTVL.

This clonotype was detected a few times. The chain has TRBV21-1 and TRBJ2-5. TRBV21-1 constitutes a pseudogene. CDR3 length: 15 residues. The CDR3 here is CASSKVAAAQETQYF. In DNA, the CDR3 is TGTGCCAGCAGCAAAGTGGCGGCGGCACAAGAGACCCAGTACTTC.

This clonotype was seen many times. V and J are TRBV5-5 and TRBJ2-3, with D possibly TRBD2 on 7 matching bases. Germline CDR1 is SGHKS and CDR2 is YYEKEE (reference sequence). V lost 6 bases, J lost 4 bases, and 15 bases lay in between. The CDR3 consists of 14 residues. CDR3: CASNPRGASDTQYF. DNA of the CDR3: TGTGCCAGCAACCCCCGGGGGGCTTCAGATACGCAGTATTTT.

This clonotype was counted many times. The V and J genes are TRBV11-2 and TRBJ2-7; 7 bases are shared with TRBD1. Germline CDR1 SGHAT, CDR2 FQNNGV. The CDR3 runs to 15 residues. Unmatched junction bases numbered 7, after V lost 5 bases and J lost 0 bases. In DNA, the CDR3 is TGTGCCAGCAGCCCCCAGGGGGTGAGCTCCTACGAGCAGTACTTC. It yields the protein CASSPQGVSSYEQYF.

This clonotype was observed many times. This chain joins TRBV6-4 and TRBJ1-1; D might be TRBD1 (5 bases). The CDR3 runs to 12 residues. The V gene's germline CDR1 is MRHNA and CDR2 SNTAGT. V was clipped by 6 bases and J by 8 bases, with 13 bases between them. In nucleotides, the CDR3 is TGTGCCAGCAGAACATCTCAGGGAGAAGCTTTCTTT. Its protein is CASRTSQGEAFF.

The table lists this clonotype with many counts. The CDR3 bases are TGTGCCAGTAGTATTAGCAGGGGAAGCTACACCGGGGAGCTGTTTTTT. Protein: CASSISRGSYTGELFF. The rearrangement joins TRBV19 to TRBJ2-2; possible D gene TRBD1, 6 bases. Trimming pared 3 bases from V and 3 bases from J, leaving 14 bases between. This CDR3 has 16 amino acids. Germline CDR1 is LNHDA and CDR2 is SQIVND (reference sequence).

This clonotype was counted many times. The junction departs from the called germline gene at one end, perhaps through a read error. This chain connects TRBV12-3 or TRBV12-4 to TRBJ2-2, with D perhaps matching TRBD1 or TRBD2 (6 bases each). This CDR3 comprises 15 residues. CDR3 sequence: CASSPVQGRGGEQFF. CDR3 nucleotides: TGTGCCAGCAGTCCCGTACAGGGTAGGGGCGGGGAGCAGTTTTTT.

The chain couples TRBV4-1 to TRBJ2-7; 8 nucleotides match TRBD1. CDR1 MGHRA and CDR2 YSYEKL come from the germline V gene. The V and J ends lost 5 bases and 6 bases, in that order; junction bases with no gene match: 18. The CDR3 extends over 17 amino acids. CDR3 in DNA: TGCGCCAGCAGCTCATCGTTAACCGGGACAGGCCTCCTCGAGCAGTACTTC. Its protein is CASSSSLTGTGLLEQYF.

This clonotype was found many times. The chain links TRBV5-1 to TRBJ2-7; TRBD1 matches at 7 bases. The V segment lost 4 bases and the J segment 0 bases; nucleotides outside the gene matches: 4. This CDR3 comprises 14 residues. Per germline, CDR1 SGHRS and CDR2 YFSETQ. CDR3 DNA sequence: TGCGCCAGCAGCGGGGGACAGAGCTCCTACGAGCAGTACTTC. Its protein product is CASSGGQSSYEQYF.

This clonotype was observed a handful of times. The rearrangement links TRBV3-1 to TRBJ2-2; D may be TRBD1 or TRBD2 (5 bases each). The CDR3 is made up of 15 amino acids. CDR1 is LGHDT, CDR2 YNNKEL, per germline (reference sequence). V lost 0 bases, J lost 6 bases, and 11 bases lay in between. CDR3 DNA sequence: TGTGCCAGCAGCCAAGAGTTGGGGGTGGCCGGGGAGCTGTTTTTT. Encoded protein: CASSQELGVAGELFF.

The chain employs TRBV7-9 and TRBJ1-1; D possibly corresponds to TRBD1 (5 bases). Germline values: CDR1 SEHNR, CDR2 FQNEAQ (reference sequence). Deletions cut 0 bases from V and 1 base from J, with 15 bases between. The CDR3 length is 17 residues. DNA for the CDR3: TGTGCCAGCAGCTTAGCATTCCAGGGATCAGGGAACACTGAAGCTTTCTTT. Its protein is CASSLAFQGSGNTEAFF.

In its sample, this clonotype was seen many times. The chain recombines TRBV30 with TRBJ1-2; no firm D call. The CDR3 covers 12 residues. Looked up from germline, CDR1 is GTSNPN and CDR2 is SVGIG (reference sequence). Between the trimmed V and J ends, which lost 8 bases and 4 bases, there was a span of 14 bases. DNA for the CDR3: TGTGCCCAAGAGGGCGGCGGCTATGGCTACACCTTC. Translated, it gives CAQEGGGYGYTF.

The chain combines TRBV19 with TRBJ2-3; D possibly uses TRBD1 or TRBD2 (5 bases each). CDR1 LNHDA and CDR2 SQIVND come from the germline V gene (reference sequence). Trimming pared 4 bases from V and 6 bases from J, leaving 11 bases between. This CDR3 region has 13 residues. CDR3 coding DNA: TGTGCCAGTAGTAGAACGGGGCGGGATACGCAGTATTTT. Translating gives CASSRTGRDTQYF.

This clonotype was seen ten or more times. The chain recombines TRBV11-3 with TRBJ1-6; D remains ambiguous. The V end lost 1 base, the J end lost 9 bases, and 7 bases lay between the germline ends. Germline V gives CDR1 SGHNT, CDR2 YENEEA. This CDR3 contains 13 residues. CDR3 sequence: CASSLGAGSPLHF. CDR3 nucleotides: TGTGCCAGCAGCTTAGGAGCGGGTTCACCCCTCCACTTT.

Many counts were recorded for this clonotype. The chain uses TRBV7-9 and TRBJ2-1; TRBD1 matches at 9 bases. The CDR3 extends over 13 amino acids. Germline CDR1 is SEHNR and CDR2 is FQNEAQ (reference sequence). The trim removed 6 bases at V and 4 bases at J, leaving 1 base unmatched. The CDR3 region is CASRGTGYNEQFF. The CDR3 bases are TGTGCCAGCAGGGGGACAGGGTACAATGAGCAGTTCTTC.

This clonotype was counted ten times or more. The rearrangement links TRBV18 to TRBJ2-3, with D uncertain. Germline V gene data show CDR1 as KGHSH and CDR2 as LQKENI. The CDR3 extends over 14 amino acids. V gave up 3 bases and J gave up 4 bases, with 11 bases separating them. The CDR3 spells CASSPSVPPDTQYF. The CDR3 DNA is TGTGCCAGCTCACCCAGCGTGCCCCCAGATACGCAGTATTTT.

This clonotype was detected many times. The V call is TRBV7-2, the J call TRBJ1-1; TRBD1 matches at 7 bases. V gave up 4 bases and J gave up 1 base; unmatched junction bases: 3. Germline assignment: CDR1 SGHTA and CDR2 FQGNSA. The CDR3 loop spans 14 amino acids. CDR3 nucleotides: TGTGCCAGCAGCTCAGGGGACAGGAACACTGAAGCTTTCTTT. Translated: CASSSGDRNTEAFF.

The V and J genes are TRBV10-3 and TRBJ2-2, with D perhaps TRBD1 or TRBD2 (5 bases each). The CDR3 covers 16 residues. CDR1 ENHRY and CDR2 SYGVKD come from the germline V gene. With 5 bases removed from V and 2 bases from J, the gap between germline ends came to 15 bases. The DNA of the CDR3 is TGTGCCATCAGTAACACGGGGCAAGGAAACACCGGGGAGCTGTTTTTT. Amino acid sequence: CAISNTGQGNTGELFF.

There are many counts of this clonotype. V and J are TRBV29-1 and TRBJ1-2; TRBD1 is a possible D gene (5 bases). The V end lost 4 bases, the J end lost 6 bases, and 12 bases lay between the germline ends. The CDR3 loop spans 12 amino acids. From germline, CDR1 is SQVTM and CDR2 ANQGSEA. The DNA of the CDR3 is TGCAGCGTTGCCAGGGATCCCAATGGCTACACCTTC. Its protein product is CSVARDPNGYTF.

The genes are TRBV4-1 and TRBJ2-1; TRBD1 matches at 7 bases. V shed 4 bases and J 4 bases; nucleotides not matched to a gene: 13. The CDR3 length is 17 residues. Looked up from germline, CDR1 is MGHRA and CDR2 is YSYEKL. The CDR3: CASSRAFTGASYNEQFF. The CDR3 bases are TGCGCCAGCAGCCGCGCATTCACAGGGGCGTCTTACAATGAGCAGTTCTTC.

This clonotype was seen only a few times. The chain employs TRBV18 and TRBJ2-3, with D uncertain. V dropped 2 bases and J dropped 2 bases, with 17 bases sitting between them. This CDR3 comprises 17 residues. Germline V gives CDR1 KGHSH, CDR2 LQKENI. This CDR3 reads CASSPGSSPYTTDTQYF. DNA of the CDR3: TGTGCCAGCTCACCAGGGTCCAGCCCTTATACCACAGATACGCAGTATTTT.

The table lists this clonotype with many counts. The chain joins TRBV18 to TRBJ2-7; D may be TRBD1 (6 bases). There are 15 residues in the CDR3. In germline, CDR1 is KGHSH, CDR2 LQKENI. Trimming removed 0 bases at V and 2 bases at J, with 11 bases between. This chain's CDR3 is CASSPPGQEAYEQYF. In nucleotides, the CDR3 is TGTGCCAGCTCACCACCGGGACAAGAAGCCTACGAGCAGTACTTC.

V and J are TRBV25-1 and TRBJ1-4, with 7 positions matching TRBD1. CDR1 is MGHDK and CDR2 is SYGVNS in the germline V gene. The ends lost 6 bases at V and 7 bases at J; junction bases unmatched: 11. The length of the CDR3 is 15 residues. CDR3: CASSRQGPKAEKLFF. DNA for the CDR3: TGTGCCAGCAGCCGACAGGGCCCCAAGGCTGAAAAACTGTTTTTT.

This clonotype appeared many times. The chain has TRBV24-1 and TRBJ2-4; 8 positions agree with TRBD1. The V gene end was trimmed by 5 bases and the J gene end by 4 bases; junction bases not matched to a gene: 6. CDR3 length: 15 residues. The germline V gene encodes CDR1 KGHDR and CDR2 SFDVKD. The CDR3: CATSGGQGGKNIQYF. CDR3 in DNA: TGTGCCACCAGTGGTGGACAGGGTGGTAAAAACATTCAGTACTTC.

This clonotype was seen repeatedly, ten times or more. The chain joins TRBV5-1 to TRBJ2-5; no definite D call. Germline V gene data show CDR1 as SGHRS and CDR2 as YFSETQ. V was shortened by 4 bases and J by 5 bases, with 9 bases between the two germline ends. The CDR3 length is 12 residues. The CDR3 DNA follows: TGCGCCAGCAGCCTACTCGGGGAGACCCAGTACTTC. As protein: CASSLLGETQYF.

The rearrangement uses TRBV19 and TRBJ1-6; 7 nucleotides agree with TRBD1. V lost 3 bases and J lost 4; bases outside the gene matches: 3. Germline values: CDR1 LNHDA, CDR2 SQIVND (reference sequence). This CDR3 region has 15 residues. This CDR3 is CASSMRGQYNSPLHF. The CDR3 region has the DNA TGTGCCAGTAGTATGCGGGGACAGTATAATTCACCCCTCCACTTT. The full variable domain, its missing parts supplied by reference TRBV19 and TRBJ1-6, is DGGITQSPKYLFRKEGQNVTLSCEQNLNHDAMYWYRQDPGQGLRLIYYSQIVNDFQKGDIAEGYSVSREKKESFPLTVTSAQKNPTAFYLCASSMRGQYNSPLHFGNGTRLTVT.

This clonotype was seen more than once but under ten times. The chain links TRBV20-1 to TRBJ1-4; no clear D gene. Germline CDR1 and CDR2: DFQATT and SNEGSKA (reference sequence). This CDR3 region has 14 residues. The V and J ends lost 2 bases and 8 bases respectively, with 15 bases between them. The CDR3 coding sequence is TGCAGTGCTAGATCCCACTTGGGAGGGGAAAAACTGTTTTTT. Protein product: CSARSHLGGEKLFF.

At least ten counts were recorded for this clonotype. V and J are TRBV28 and TRBJ1-1; D is uncertain. Germline values: CDR1 MDHEN, CDR2 SYDVKM. V lost 5 bases and J lost 1, with 11 bases in between. This CDR3 contains 14 residues. CDR3 in amino acids: CASSTFIENTEAFF. CDR3 sequence (DNA): TGTGCCAGCAGTACATTTATCGAGAACACTGAAGCTTTCTTT.

This clonotype has ten or more counts. J is TRBJ1-1 and V is TRBV15; D is ambiguous. V was clipped by 3 bases and J by 2 bases, with 10 bases between them. The germline CDR1 and CDR2 sequences are LNHNV and YYDKDF (reference sequence). CDR3 length: 14 residues. The CDR3: CATSSEFLNTEAFF. CDR3 DNA: TGTGCCACCAGCAGCGAGTTCCTCAACACTGAAGCTTTCTTT.